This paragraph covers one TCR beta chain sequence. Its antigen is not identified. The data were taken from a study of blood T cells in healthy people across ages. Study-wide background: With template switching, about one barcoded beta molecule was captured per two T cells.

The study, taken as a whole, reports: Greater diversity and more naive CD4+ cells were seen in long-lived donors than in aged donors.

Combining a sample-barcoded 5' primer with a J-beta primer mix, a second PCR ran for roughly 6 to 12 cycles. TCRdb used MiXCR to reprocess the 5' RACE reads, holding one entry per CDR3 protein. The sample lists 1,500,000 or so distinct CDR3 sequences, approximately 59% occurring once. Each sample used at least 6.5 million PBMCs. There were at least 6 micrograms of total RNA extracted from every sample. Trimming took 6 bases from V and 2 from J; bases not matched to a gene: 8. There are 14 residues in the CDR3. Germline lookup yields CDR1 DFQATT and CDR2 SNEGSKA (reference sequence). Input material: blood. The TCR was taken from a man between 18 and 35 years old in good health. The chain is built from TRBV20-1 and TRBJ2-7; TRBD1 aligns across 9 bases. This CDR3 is CSAHPGTGTYEQYF. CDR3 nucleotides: TGCAGTGCCCACCCCGGGACAGGGACCTACGAGCAGTACTTC.